The text below deals with one TCR beta chain. As yet, its antigen is unknown. This entry is derived from a study of Ad26.COV2.S vaccination and SARS-CoV-2 variants. Study-wide findings and caveats: Breadth measured for non-spike TCRs was similar across vaccine and placebo recipients. While placebo recipients had lower spike-specific TCR breadth, vaccine recipients had more. Substantial post-vaccination breadth of spike-specific CD8+ and CD4+ T cell responses was reported. Analyses of TCR breadth and depth may have underestimated total T cell responses.

CDR3 length: 14 residues. V lost 3 bases to trimming and J lost 4 bases; unmatched junction nucleotides: 5. Germline V CDR1 and CDR2: KGHSH, LQKENI. Generated by immunoSEQ multiplex PCR, the TCRdb table keeps only in-frame clones and is missing some. The table lists 75,000 to 100,000 clones, more than 70% of them singletons. This TCR came from a human donor who had recovered from COVID-19. V and J are TRBV18 and TRBJ1-1; 7 positions match TRBD1. Specimen: peripheral blood, collected after recovery from COVID-19. CDR3 region: CASSPEGATTEAFF. CDR3 sequence (DNA): TGTGCCAGCTCACCGGAGGGGGCGACCACTGAAGCTTTCTTT.